These 11 T cell receptor beta chains were all obtained from the same sample, sequenced in a study of glioma-infiltrating T cells. The iRepertoire nested amplicon-rescue multiplex PCR amplified TCR alpha and beta CDR3s from RNA. In TCRdb, the multiplex PCR reads were re-called with MiXCR into one record per CDR3 protein. This table holds more than 300,000 distinct CDR3 sequences, less than 50% found once. Material: glioma tissue, nonneoplastic brain tissue, or PBMCs (not recorded which). All receptors come from a human donor with low-grade glioma or glioblastoma, undergoing nonglioma brain surgery, or in good health (not recorded which).

This clonotype has only a few counts. The gene calls are TRBV4-3 and TRBJ1-2; 9 bases are a match to TRBD1. CDR1 LGHNA and CDR2 YSLEER come from the germline V gene. With 5 bases clipped from V and 4 bases from J, the junction kept 5 bases outside the gene matches. This CDR3 has 14 residues. CDR3 sequence: CASSLRTGVYGYTF. CDR3 in DNA: TGCGCCAGCAGCTTGCGGACAGGGGTCTATGGCTACACCTTC.

The chain carries TRBV27 and TRBJ2-1; D perhaps matches TRBD2 (5 bases). The V gene's germline CDR1 is MNHEY and CDR2 SMNVEV (reference sequence). V lost 4 bases to trimming and J lost 0 bases, with 13 bases between them. The length of the CDR3 is 16 residues. CDR3: CASSYIAFSSYNEQFF. The CDR3 nucleotides are TGTGCCAGCAGTTACATAGCGTTTAGCTCCTACAATGAGCAGTTCTTC.

The gene calls are TRBV28 and TRBJ1-1; D is unclear. Trimming pared 8 bases from V and 4 bases from J, leaving 11 bases between. Germline V gene data show CDR1 as MDHEN and CDR2 as SYDVKM. The CDR3 has 12 amino acids. The DNA of the CDR3 is TGTGCCAGCCGAAATCCAGGCACTGAAGCTTTCTTT. Translating it yields CASRNPGTEAFF.

The V call is TRBV4-1, the J call TRBJ1-1; the match to TRBD1 covers 7 bases. Germline V lookup: CDR1 MGHRA, CDR2 YSYEKL. This CDR3 comprises 14 residues. V was clipped by 4 bases and J by 6 bases; unmatched bases: 8. The CDR3 sequence is CASSPRQGIPEAFF. The CDR3 bases are TGCGCCAGCAGCCCGAGACAGGGAATCCCTGAAGCTTTCTTT.

This chain joins TRBV28 and TRBJ2-7; 7 bases map to TRBD2. The V gene's germline CDR1 is MDHEN and CDR2 SYDVKM. There are 15 residues in the CDR3. The V and J ends lost 1 base and 1 base, in that order; junction bases with no gene match: 4. CDR3 amino acids: CASSLLAGASYEQYF. The CDR3 DNA is TGTGCCAGCAGTTTATTGGCGGGAGCGTCCTACGAGCAGTACTTC.

The chain combines TRBV2 with TRBJ2-1, with 7 bases lining up with TRBD2. This CDR3 spans 15 amino acids. Trimming removed 8 bases from V and 0 bases from J; junction bases left unmatched: 7. Per the germline V gene, CDR1 is SNHLY and CDR2 is FYNNEI. CDR3 amino acids: CASGDGTNSYNEQFF. CDR3 nucleotide sequence: TGTGCCAGCGGAGACGGGACTAACTCCTACAATGAGCAGTTCTTC.

As concerns this clonotype: Its ends do not fully match the called genes, so a read error is possible. The gene calls are TRBV7-3 and TRBJ2-1; no reliable D call. The V gene's germline CDR1 is SGHTA and CDR2 FQGTGA. The CDR3 sequence is 15 residues long. CDR3 bases: TGTGCCAGCAGCTTAGTACGGAGCTCCTACAATGAGCGGTTCTTC. Its translation is CASSLVRSSYNERFF.

Of note for this clonotype: This may arise from a read error, as a much more abundant clone is one base away. The genes are TRBV20-1 and TRBJ1-1, with D maybe TRBD1 (6 bases). V lost 2 bases and J lost 7, with 20 bases in between. This CDR3 is built from 15 residues. The germline V gene has CDR1 DFQATT and CDR2 SNEGSKA (reference sequence). The CDR3 nucleotides read TGCAGTGCTAGACCCAACGGGGGGCCGCTTGATGAAGCTTTCTTT. It specifies CSARPNGGPLDEAFF.

This clonotype has at least ten counts. The rearrangement joins TRBV27 to TRBJ1-2; 7 bases are a match to TRBD1. With 1 base clipped from V and 0 bases from J, the junction kept 11 bases outside the gene matches. The CDR3 is 18 amino acids. Germline values: CDR1 MNHEY, CDR2 SMNVEV (reference sequence). CDR3 DNA: TGTGCCAGCAGTTTATTCAGTGTGGAGGGGGCGCCTAACTATGGCTACACCTTC. It yields the protein CASSLFSVEGAPNYGYTF.

This chain connects TRBV29-1 to TRBJ2-7; 7 nucleotides line up with TRBD2. The J call may be faulty, since TRBJ2-5 better matches the DNA end. The germline V gene encodes CDR1 SQVTM and CDR2 ANQGSEA. The CDR3 consists of 14 residues. The CDR3 loop is CSVEEGLTQETQYF. The CDR3 coding sequence is TGCAGCGTTGAAGAGGGACTAACTCAAGAGACCCAGTACTTC.

This clonotype occurred a few times. The DNA of the CDR3 is TGCGCCAGCAGCTTGGCCGGCAACAACTATGGCTACACCTTC. It is translated as CASSLAGNNYGYTF. This rearrangement joins TRBV5-1 to TRBJ1-2; D gene ambiguous. The CDR3 has 14 amino acids. V was shortened by 0 bases and J by 2 bases, with 8 bases between the two germline ends. Germline V gives CDR1 SGHRS, CDR2 YFSETQ. The whole variable domain, filled in from reference TRBV5-1 and TRBJ1-2, reads KAGVTQTPRYLIKTRGQQVTLSCSPISGHRSVSWYQQTPGQGLQFLFEYFSETQRNKGNFPGRFSGRQFSNSRSEMNVSTLELGDSALYLCASSLAGNNYGYTFGSGTRLTVV.